The present TCR beta chain was sequenced within a study of blood T cells in healthy people across ages. Study information: Using template switching, researchers captured about one barcoded beta molecule for each two T cells.

Study conclusions and caveats: The unsorted PBMCs prevented any conclusive comparison of naive versus antigen-experienced cells.

No fewer than 5.5 micrograms of total RNA were isolated from every sample. Using a J-beta primer mix together with a sample-barcoded 5' primer, a second PCR was run for roughly 7 to 12 cycles. One entry per CDR3 protein, called by TCRdb with MiXCR from the 5' RACE reads. The table shows 650,000 to 800,000 distinct CDR3 sequences, with 40% to 50% occurring only once. About this clonotype itself: Antigen: not known.

Per the germline V gene, CDR1 is SGHKS and CDR2 is YYEKEE (reference sequence). The CDR3 sequence is 16 residues long. Trimming pared 4 bases from V and 5 bases from J, leaving 16 bases between. The rearrangement links TRBV5-5 to TRBJ1-6, with a tentative D call TRBD1 (5 bases). This clonotype was obtained from a man between 60 and 75 years old in good health. The sample was blood. Here the CDR3 reads CASSPTPGTNNSPLHF. The CDR3 nucleotides are TGTGCCAGCAGCCCAACCCCGGGGACCAATAATTCACCCCTCCACTTT.